Described below is a single T cell receptor beta chain sequence and its context. The data stem from a study of T cell responses to AZD1222 COVID-19 vaccine. Germline-derived CDR1 and CDR2 are SGHAT and FQNNGV. Trimming removed 5 bases at V and 6 bases at J, with 20 bases between. CDR3 length equals 15 residues. Sequenced by immunoSEQ multiplex PCR; TCRdb stores in-frame clones only, minus some. The sample lists over 30,000 clones; 88% were seen once. The sequence derives from an adult who received the MenACWY meningococcal vaccine as a control. The source material was peripheral blood, sampled 28 days after the second dose of the MenACWY control vaccine. This chain links TRBV11-2 with TRBJ2-7; TRBD2 might be the D (5 bases). CDR3: CASSPTRAKGIEQYF. In DNA form, the CDR3 reads TGTGCCAGCAGCCCGACGAGGGCCAAGGGTATCGAGCAGTACTTC.